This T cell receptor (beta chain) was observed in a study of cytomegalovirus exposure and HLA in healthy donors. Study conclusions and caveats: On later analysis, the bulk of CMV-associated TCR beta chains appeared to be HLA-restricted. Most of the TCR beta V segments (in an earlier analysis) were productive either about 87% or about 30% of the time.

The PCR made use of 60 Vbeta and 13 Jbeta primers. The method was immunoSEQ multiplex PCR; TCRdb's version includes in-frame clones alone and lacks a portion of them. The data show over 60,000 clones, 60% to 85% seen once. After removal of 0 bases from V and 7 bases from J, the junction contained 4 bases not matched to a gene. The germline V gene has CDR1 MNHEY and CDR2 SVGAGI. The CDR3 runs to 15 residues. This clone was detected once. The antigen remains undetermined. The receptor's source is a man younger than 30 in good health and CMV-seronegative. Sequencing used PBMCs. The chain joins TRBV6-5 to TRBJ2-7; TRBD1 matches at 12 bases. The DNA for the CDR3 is TGTGCCAGCAGTTACTCGGGACAGGGGGCGCGAGAGCAGTACTTC. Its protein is CASSYSGQGAREQYF.